The table lists the clone carrying this T cell receptor delta chain with a few counts. TCRdb re-called the RT-PCR reads through CATT. The sample contains roughly 99 delta-chain clones, around 17% of which appear only once. This specimen belongs to a study of gamma-delta T cells after stem cell transplantation. The CDR3 is 18 amino acids. The ends were cut back, 0 bases at V and 3 bases at J, with 14 bases in the middle. Germline V lookup: CDR1 GEAIGNYY, CDR2 EKD. The source is a human donor. It is not recorded whose cells these are; they may come from a transplant donor. This table probably holds off-target reads from a library built for another chain. The sequenced material came from gamma-delta T cells. The chain links TRDV2 to TRDJ3; D possibly corresponds to TRDD3 (5 bases). The DNA of the CDR3 is TGTGCCTGTGACACCGGGGGGCCGGGCCACTGGGACACCCGACAGATGTTTTTC. Amino acid sequence: CACDTGGPGHWDTRQMFF.